This T cell receptor beta chain was recorded in a study of beta chain features in type 1 diabetes. V lost 1 base and J lost 4; bases outside the gene matches: 6. The CDR3 covers 16 residues. Germline V gene data show CDR1 as SEHNR and CDR2 as FQNEAQ (reference sequence). What was sequenced were expressed TCRB transcripts, since all of the isolated RNA had been reverse transcribed. An average of about 3.6 million reads was obtained for naive, central memory and regulatory T cell samples. TCRdb's table, derived via immunoSEQ multiplex PCR, lists solely in-frame clones and lacks some. The sample contains 500,000 to 700,000 clones, about 14% of which appear only once. This clone was observed a few times. Its target is unknown. Points from the study as a whole: Healthy donors had naive, central memory and Treg TCRB repertoires that appeared less similar than those seen among patients.

The sequenced sample was naive CD4+ T cells from blood. The TCR comes from a man aged 18 to 30 in good health. The chain uses TRBV7-9 and TRBJ2-1; 8 bases line up with TRBD2. The CDR3 is CASSLGAGGLYNEQFF. CDR3 nucleotide sequence: TGTGCCAGCAGCTTAGGGGCGGGAGGCCTGTACAATGAGCAGTTCTTC.